These T cell receptor beta chains were read from a single sample in a study of T cell responses to AZD1222 COVID-19 vaccine. Sequenced by immunoSEQ multiplex PCR; TCRdb stores in-frame clones only, minus some. The sample includes tens of thousands of clones, roughly 85% of them seen just once. The sample in question was peripheral blood, obtained 28 days after the second AZD1222 dose. These TCRs come from an adult who received the AZD1222 COVID-19 vaccine. CDR3s include the opening cysteine and the closing phenylalanine or tryptophan. D genes are given only for firm matches. Clone size, where shown, is once, few, many, or a class for clones that have expanded.

CDR3nt	CDR3aa	v_gene	d_gene	abundance	j_gene
TGCGCCAGCAGCCGCAAGGTGAATCAGCCCCAGCATTTT	CASSRKVNQPQHF	TRBV4-3	NA	NA	TRBJ1-5
TGTGCCAGCAGCTTATACCAGGGGCAGGTCAAAAACATTCAGTACTTC	CASSLYQGQVKNIQYF	TRBV7-9	NA	NA	TRBJ2-4
TGCGCCAGCAGCTTGACAGGGAGAGGCACTGAAGCTTTCTTT	CASSLTGRGTEAFF	TRBV5-1	NA	NA	TRBJ1-1
TGTGCCAGCAGGAGGGGGAGTTCCATCACTGAAGCTTTCTTT	CASRRGSSITEAFF	TRBV28	NA	NA	TRBJ1-1
TGTGCCAGTAGTACAGGGGGCCTTGGCTACACCTTC	CASSTGGLGYTF	TRBV19	TRBD1	few	TRBJ1-2
TGCAGCGTTGAGGTGGCAGCATATAGCAATCAGCCCCAGCATTTT	CSVEVAAYSNQPQHF	TRBV29-1	NA	few	TRBJ1-5
TGTGCCAGTAGTGAAGACGGGAGTCTGTTTTTT	CASSEDGSLFF	TRBV19	NA	few	TRBJ1-4
TGTGCCAGCAGTTACCTTACAGGGGCCCACAATCAGCCCCAGCATTTT	CASSYLTGAHNQPQHF	TRBV6-2/TRBV6-3	TRBD1	NA	TRBJ1-5
TGTGCCAGCAGCTTGGAAAACAGGGGAAAGGGTTCACCCCTCCACTTT	CASSLENRGKGSPLHF	TRBV5-6	TRBD1	NA	TRBJ1-6
TGTGCCAGCAGCCACGGAGGCGACTATGGCTACACCTTC	CASSHGGDYGYTF	TRBV12-3/TRBV12-4	NA	once	TRBJ1-2
TGTGCCAGCTCGGAAACCTTGGGGACTAGAGCGGAGACCCAGTACTTC	CASSETLGTRAETQYF	TRBV18	TRBD2	NA	TRBJ2-5
TGCAGCGTTCAAACGACTAGCGGGAGGGGCGAGCAGTACTTC	CSVQTTSGRGEQYF	TRBV29-1	TRBD2	many	TRBJ2-7
TGTGCCAGCTCACGGGGACAGACCCTTTACAATGAGCAGTTCTTC	CASSRGQTLYNEQFF	TRBV18	TRBD1	NA	TRBJ2-1
TGTGCCAGCAGCCAAGAGTGGTCAGGGGGCACTGAAGCTTTCTTT	CASSQEWSGGTEAFF	TRBV4-2	TRBD1	NA	TRBJ1-1
TGTGCCAGCAGCCCGGGTGGGCTAGGGGAGCAGTACTTC	CASSPGGLGEQYF	TRBV11-2	NA	NA	TRBJ2-7
TGTGCCAGCAGCGGGCCGGTAGGGAGTGTCACAGATACGCAGTATTTT	CASSGPVGSVTDTQYF	TRBV9	NA	NA	TRBJ2-3
TGTGCCACCAGTGACCCAGCAGGACTTAGCACAGATACGCAGTATTTT	CATSDPAGLSTDTQYF	TRBV24-1	NA	few	TRBJ2-3
TGTGCCAGCAGGCCCTTACAGGTTAACTATGGCTACACCTTC	CASRPLQVNYGYTF	TRBV11-2	NA	NA	TRBJ1-2
TGTGCCAGCGGGGGGAGCAATCAGCCCCAGCATTTT	CASGGSNQPQHF	TRBV6-5	NA	NA	TRBJ1-5